The subject of this entry is one TCR beta chain. CDR1 and CDR2 from the germline V gene are SGHTA and FQGNSA. V lost 3 bases to trimming and J lost 3 bases, with 9 bases between them. This CDR3 has 14 amino acids. The data were taken from a study of T cells in localized non-small cell lung cancer. The table came from immunoSEQ multiplex PCR; TCRdb's copy has only in-frame clones and leaves some out. The table has nearly 35,000 clones, roughly 86% seen once; the top ten hold 4.2%. This chain links TRBV7-2 with TRBJ1-3, with D uncertain. This receptor was taken from a woman aged 35-75 years with stage I lung adenocarcinoma. Source: peripheral blood, taken before any cancer treatment. Written as DNA, the CDR3 is TGTGCCAGCAGCTTGCTCGGACTTGGAAACACCATATATTTT. Translation gives CASSLLGLGNTIYF.